The sequence of this T cell receptor beta chain was determined in a study of cytomegalovirus exposure and HLA in healthy donors. Study-level information: For the roughly 400 genotyped donors, approximately 83% fell within the Caucasian-associated ancestry cluster.

Whole-study results and caveats: Cytomegalovirus status, reportedly, was diagnosed with high specificity and sensitivity by the classifier. A reported reduction in N-insertions relative to the 666-donor mean was seen in an Asian-associated ancestry cluster in a later analysis.

In regard to this clone: As yet, its antigen is unknown.

Researchers ran the PCR with 60 Vbeta and 13 Jbeta primers. Using immunoSEQ multiplex PCR, the repertoire was profiled, and TCRdb retains in-frame clones only, with some absent. The table lists 150,000 to 200,000 clones, 70% to 80% of them singletons. The CDR3 consists of 13 residues. Trimming shortened V by 3 bases and J by 4 bases, and 9 bases separated the two germline ends. Germline loops: CDR1 KGHSH, CDR2 LQKENI. The V call is TRBV18, the J call TRBJ1-2; TRBD1 is a possible D gene (6 bases). Sequenced material: PBMCs. The TCR sequence derives from a woman in her forties or fifties in good health and CMV-seronegative. CDR3 region: CASSPGQLYGYTF. CDR3 in DNA: TGTGCCAGCTCACCTGGACAGCTCTATGGCTACACCTTC.